This T cell receptor beta chain originates from a study of blood T cell repertoires in COVID-19. Study-level background: Both acute and convalescent COVID-19 samples were obtained from the United States, Italy and Spain.

Individuals drawn from 24 US areas were roughly 18 to 95 years old. In assigning cohorts, the study relied on participant-reported clinical history. Each recovered donor of Cohort 3 presented with two negative PCRs, clearance, or symptom resolution. Libraries were prepared by immunoSEQ multiplex PCR; TCRdb keeps only in-frame clonotypes and omits some of them. Counted here are about 300,000 clones, under 90% occurring once; the ten biggest clones make up about 4%. Germline CDR1 reads MNHEY; CDR2 reads SVGAGI. The CDR3 spans 13 residues. Deletions cut 1 base from V and 4 bases from J, with 7 bases between.

Sequencing used PBMCs or T cells enriched from blood (not recorded which). The source of this sequence is a man aged 30-40 years who had recovered from COVID-19. J is TRBJ1-1 and V is TRBV6-5, with D tentatively TRBD1 (5 bases). The DNA of the CDR3 is TGTGCCAGCAGTTACTTAGGGGTCACTGAAGCTTTCTTT. Residues: CASSYLGVTEAFF.